This record concerns one T cell receptor beta chain sequence. Only CD45RO-negative cells positively selected for CCR7 counted as naive CD8 cells, so terminally differentiated effector memory CD45RA+ cells were excluded. The data are from a study of shared clonotypes between healthy human individuals. The repertoire was sequenced with immunoSEQ multiplex PCR; TCRdb's copy has only in-frame clones and lacks some. The table records 600,000 or so clones, about 95% of them present only once. The CDR3 has 13 residues. V lost 1 base to trimming and J lost 2 bases, with 3 bases between them. Germline values: CDR1 SGHNT, CDR2 YYREEE (reference sequence).

This sequence originates from a woman aged 25 to 39 in good health. Sequencing was done on a sample of naive CD8+ T cells sorted from blood. The chain carries TRBV5-4 and TRBJ2-2; D is unclear. This CDR3 is CASSLPNTGELFF. CDR3 bases: TGTGCCAGCAGCTTGCCTAACACCGGGGAGCTGTTTTTT.